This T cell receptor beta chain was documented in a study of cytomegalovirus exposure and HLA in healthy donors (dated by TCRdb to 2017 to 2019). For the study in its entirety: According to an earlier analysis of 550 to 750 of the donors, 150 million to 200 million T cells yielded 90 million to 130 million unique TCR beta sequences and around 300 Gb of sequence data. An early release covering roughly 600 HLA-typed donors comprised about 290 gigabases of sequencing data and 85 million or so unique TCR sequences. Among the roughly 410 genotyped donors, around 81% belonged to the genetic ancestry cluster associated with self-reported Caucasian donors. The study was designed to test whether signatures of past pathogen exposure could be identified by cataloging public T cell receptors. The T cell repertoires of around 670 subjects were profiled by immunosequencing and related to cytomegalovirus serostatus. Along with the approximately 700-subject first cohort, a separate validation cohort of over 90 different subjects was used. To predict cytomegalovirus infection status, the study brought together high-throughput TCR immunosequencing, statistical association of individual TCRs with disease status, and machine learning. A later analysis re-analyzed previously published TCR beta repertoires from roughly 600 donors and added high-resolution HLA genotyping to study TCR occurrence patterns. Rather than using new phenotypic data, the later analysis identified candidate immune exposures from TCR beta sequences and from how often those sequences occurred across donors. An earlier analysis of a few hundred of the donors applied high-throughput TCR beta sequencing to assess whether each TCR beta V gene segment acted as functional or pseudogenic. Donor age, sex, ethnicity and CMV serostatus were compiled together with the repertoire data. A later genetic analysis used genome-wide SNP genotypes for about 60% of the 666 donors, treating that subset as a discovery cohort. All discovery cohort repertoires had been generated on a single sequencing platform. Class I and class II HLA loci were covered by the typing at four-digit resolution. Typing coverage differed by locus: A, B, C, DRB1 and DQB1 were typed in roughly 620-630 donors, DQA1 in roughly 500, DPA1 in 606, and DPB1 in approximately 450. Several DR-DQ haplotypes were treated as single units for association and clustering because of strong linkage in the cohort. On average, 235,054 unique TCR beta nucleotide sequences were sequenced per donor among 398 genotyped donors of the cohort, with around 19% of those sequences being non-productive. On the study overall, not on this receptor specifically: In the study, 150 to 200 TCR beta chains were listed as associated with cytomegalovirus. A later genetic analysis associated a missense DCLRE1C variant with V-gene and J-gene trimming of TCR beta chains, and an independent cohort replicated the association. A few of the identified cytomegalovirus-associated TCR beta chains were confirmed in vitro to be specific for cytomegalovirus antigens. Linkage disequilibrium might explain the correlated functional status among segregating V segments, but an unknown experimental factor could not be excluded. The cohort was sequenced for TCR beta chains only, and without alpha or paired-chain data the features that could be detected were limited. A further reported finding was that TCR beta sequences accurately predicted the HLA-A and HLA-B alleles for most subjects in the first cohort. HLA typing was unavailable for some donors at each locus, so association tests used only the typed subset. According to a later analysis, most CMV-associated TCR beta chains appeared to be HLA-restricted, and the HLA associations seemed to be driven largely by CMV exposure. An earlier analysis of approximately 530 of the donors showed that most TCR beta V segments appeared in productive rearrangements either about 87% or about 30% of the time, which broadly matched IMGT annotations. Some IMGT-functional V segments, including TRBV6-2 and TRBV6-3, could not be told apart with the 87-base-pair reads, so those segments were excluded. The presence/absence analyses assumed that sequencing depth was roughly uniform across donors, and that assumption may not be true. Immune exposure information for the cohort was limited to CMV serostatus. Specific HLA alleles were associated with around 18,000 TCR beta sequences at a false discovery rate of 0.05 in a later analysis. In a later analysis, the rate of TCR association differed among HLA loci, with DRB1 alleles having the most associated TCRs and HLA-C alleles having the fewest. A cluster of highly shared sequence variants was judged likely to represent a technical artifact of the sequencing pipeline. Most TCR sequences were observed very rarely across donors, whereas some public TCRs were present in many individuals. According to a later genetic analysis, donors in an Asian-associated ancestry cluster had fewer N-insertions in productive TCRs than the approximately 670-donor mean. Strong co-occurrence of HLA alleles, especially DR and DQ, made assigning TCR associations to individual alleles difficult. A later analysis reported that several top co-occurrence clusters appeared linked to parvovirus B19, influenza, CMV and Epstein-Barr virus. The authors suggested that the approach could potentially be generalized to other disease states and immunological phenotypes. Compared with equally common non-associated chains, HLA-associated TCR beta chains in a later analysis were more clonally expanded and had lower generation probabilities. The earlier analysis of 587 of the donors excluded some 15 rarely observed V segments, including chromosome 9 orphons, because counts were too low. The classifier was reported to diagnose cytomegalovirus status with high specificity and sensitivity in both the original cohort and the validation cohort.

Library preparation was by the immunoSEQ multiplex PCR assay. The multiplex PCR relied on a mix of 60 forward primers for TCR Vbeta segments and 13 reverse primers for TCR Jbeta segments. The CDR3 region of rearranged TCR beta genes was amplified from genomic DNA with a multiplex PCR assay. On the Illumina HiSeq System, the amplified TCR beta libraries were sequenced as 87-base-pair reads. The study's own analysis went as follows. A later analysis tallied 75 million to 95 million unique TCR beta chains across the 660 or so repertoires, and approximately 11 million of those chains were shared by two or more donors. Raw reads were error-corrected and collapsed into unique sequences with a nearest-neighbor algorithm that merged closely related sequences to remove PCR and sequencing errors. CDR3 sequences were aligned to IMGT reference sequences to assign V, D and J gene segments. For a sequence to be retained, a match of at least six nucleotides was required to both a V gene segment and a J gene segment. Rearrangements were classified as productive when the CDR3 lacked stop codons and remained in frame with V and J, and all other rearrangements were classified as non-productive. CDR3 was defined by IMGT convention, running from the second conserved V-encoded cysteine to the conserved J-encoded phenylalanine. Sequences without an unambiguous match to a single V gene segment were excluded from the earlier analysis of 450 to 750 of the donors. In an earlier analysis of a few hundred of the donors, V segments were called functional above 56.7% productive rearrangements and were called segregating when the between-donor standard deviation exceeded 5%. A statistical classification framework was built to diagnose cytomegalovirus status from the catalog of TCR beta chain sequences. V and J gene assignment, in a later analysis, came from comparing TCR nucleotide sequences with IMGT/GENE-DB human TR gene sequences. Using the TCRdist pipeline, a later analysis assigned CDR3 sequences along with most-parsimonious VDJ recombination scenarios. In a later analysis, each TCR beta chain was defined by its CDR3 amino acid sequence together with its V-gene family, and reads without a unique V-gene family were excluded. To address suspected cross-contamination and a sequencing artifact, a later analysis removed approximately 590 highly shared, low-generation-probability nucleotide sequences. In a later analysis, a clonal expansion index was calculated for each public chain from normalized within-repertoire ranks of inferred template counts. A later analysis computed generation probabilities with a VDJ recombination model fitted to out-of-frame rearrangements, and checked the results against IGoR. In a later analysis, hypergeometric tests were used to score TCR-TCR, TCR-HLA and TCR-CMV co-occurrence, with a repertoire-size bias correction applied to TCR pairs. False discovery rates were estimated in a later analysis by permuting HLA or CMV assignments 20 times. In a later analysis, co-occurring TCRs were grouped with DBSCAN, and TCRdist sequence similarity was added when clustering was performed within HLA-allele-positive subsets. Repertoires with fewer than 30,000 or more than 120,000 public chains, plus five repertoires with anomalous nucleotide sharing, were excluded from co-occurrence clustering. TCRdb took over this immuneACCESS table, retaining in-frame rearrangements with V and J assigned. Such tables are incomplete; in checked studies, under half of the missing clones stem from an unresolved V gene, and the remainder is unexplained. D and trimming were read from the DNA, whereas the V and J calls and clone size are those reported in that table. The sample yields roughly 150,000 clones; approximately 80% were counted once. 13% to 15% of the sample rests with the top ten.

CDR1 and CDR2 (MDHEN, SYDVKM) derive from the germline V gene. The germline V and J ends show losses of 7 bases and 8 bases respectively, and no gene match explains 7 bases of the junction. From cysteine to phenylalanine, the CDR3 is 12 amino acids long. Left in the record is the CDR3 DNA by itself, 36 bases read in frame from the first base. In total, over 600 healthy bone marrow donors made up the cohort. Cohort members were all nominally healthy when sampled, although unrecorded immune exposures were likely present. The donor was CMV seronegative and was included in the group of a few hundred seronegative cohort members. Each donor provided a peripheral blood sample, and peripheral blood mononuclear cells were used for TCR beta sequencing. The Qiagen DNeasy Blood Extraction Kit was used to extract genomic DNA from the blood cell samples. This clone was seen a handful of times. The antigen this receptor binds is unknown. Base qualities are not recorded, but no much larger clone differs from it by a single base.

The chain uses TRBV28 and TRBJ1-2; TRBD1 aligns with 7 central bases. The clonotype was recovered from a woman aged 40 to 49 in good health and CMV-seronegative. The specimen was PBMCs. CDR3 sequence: CASNPQGIGYTF. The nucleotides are TGTGCCAGCAACCCACAGGGGATCGGCTACACCTTC.